One and the same sample provided the 32 T cell receptor beta chains below, sequenced in a study of CD8 T cells in ankylosing spondylitis. General study findings and limits: A motif of roughly eight highly homologous TCR beta variants was seen as apparently characteristic of ankylosing spondylitis blood.

These receptors lack a known antigen. TCRdb re-derived calls from the 5' RACE reads in MiXCR, one entry per CDR3 protein. The sample yields some 800,000 distinct CDR3 sequences, 10% to 15% seen once. Sequencing used blood, either unsorted or a sorted T cell fraction (not recorded which). Receptor source: a male donor with ankylosing spondylitis.

The J gene is TRBJ2-5, the V gene TRBV5-1; D is ambiguous. The CDR3 is made up of 12 amino acids. The ends were cut back, 4 bases at V and 5 bases at J, with 9 bases in the middle. Germline CDR1 and CDR2: SGHRS and YFSETQ. CDR3 in amino acids: CASSETQETQYF. The CDR3 bases are TGCGCCAGCAGCGAAACTCAGGAGACCCAGTACTTC.

As DNA, the CDR3 is TGTGCCAGCAGTGATCGGCGGGAGGGTTCCTACGAGCAGTACTTC. Translating it yields CASSDRREGSYEQYF. The genes are TRBV6-1 and TRBJ2-7, with TRBD2 matching 9 bases. Germline trimming cut 3 bases from V and 1 base from J; bases unmatched to any gene: 4. The germline V gene encodes CDR1 MNHNS and CDR2 SASEGT. The CDR3 sequence is 15 residues long.

The V call is TRBV20-1, the J call TRBJ2-3; D may be TRBD2 (6 bases). Germline CDR1 DFQATT, CDR2 SNEGSKA (reference sequence). The CDR3 totals 16 residues. The germline V and J ends were trimmed by 6 bases and 3 bases, with 22 bases remaining between them. CDR3 in amino acids: CSARSLRDQVTDTQYF. Written as DNA, the CDR3 is TGCAGTGCCAGGTCCCTGCGGGACCAAGTAACAGATACGCAGTATTTT.

This clonotype was seen repeatedly, ten times or more. V usage is TRBV12-3 or TRBV12-4 and J usage is TRBJ1-5; TRBD1 matches at 7 bases. The trim removed 6 bases at V and 2 bases at J, leaving 7 bases unmatched. The CDR3 is 15 residues long. The CDR3 DNA reads TGTGCCAGCAGCCAGGGGGGTACCGGCAATCAGCCCCAGCATTTT. Encoded protein: CASSQGGTGNQPQHF.

There are a few counts of this clonotype. The rearrangement links TRBV20-1 to TRBJ2-5; D is possibly TRBD2 (7 bases). Germline values: CDR1 DFQATT, CDR2 SNEGSKA (reference sequence). Trimming cost V 5 bases and J 4 bases, with 20 bases left between them. This CDR3 comprises 15 residues. The CDR3 coding sequence is TGCAGTGCTCCCGATAGGGGGGGGGCCCTAGAGACCCAGTACTTC. Its protein is CSAPDRGGALETQYF.

The chain carries TRBV7-2 and TRBJ2-2, with D possibly called TRBD1 or TRBD2 (5 bases each). CDR3 size: 14 residues. V was shortened by 3 bases and J by 6 bases, with 11 bases between the two germline ends. Germline assignment: CDR1 SGHTA and CDR2 FQGNSA. As DNA, the CDR3 is TGTGCCAGCAGCTTTTCGGGGCTCGCCGGGGAGCTGTTTTTT. Encoded protein: CASSFSGLAGELFF.

This clonotype showed up just a few times. The V gene is TRBV28, the J gene TRBJ1-2, with 7 bases that match TRBD1. This CDR3 comprises 12 residues. Germline CDR1 reads MDHEN; CDR2 reads SYDVKM. V lost 6 bases, J lost 4 bases, and 2 bases stayed unmatched. The CDR3 region is CASRGGGYGYTF. The CDR3 DNA reads TGTGCCAGCAGAGGGGGCGGCTATGGCTACACCTTC.

V gene TRBV6-1 combines with J gene TRBJ2-7; 11 bases match TRBD2. Trimming took 6 bases from V and 6 from J; bases not matched to a gene: 7. The CDR3 loop spans 14 amino acids. Germline V CDR1 and CDR2: MNHNS, SASEGT. The CDR3: CASRPSGRNGEQYF. For the CDR3, the DNA is TGTGCCAGCAGGCCTAGCGGGAGGAACGGCGAGCAGTACTTC.

This chain joins TRBV6-1 and TRBJ2-3; perhaps TRBD2 as D (6 bases). The ends were cut back, 2 bases at V and 1 base at J, with 10 bases in the middle. The germline V gene encodes CDR1 MNHNS and CDR2 SASEGT. The CDR3 consists of 15 residues. CDR3 loop: CASSEYWGGTDTQYF. The CDR3 DNA reads as TGTGCCAGCAGTGAATATTGGGGGGGCACAGATACGCAGTATTTT.

The rearrangement links TRBV12-5 to TRBJ2-5; D is uncertain. Deletions cut 1 base from V and 5 bases from J, with 8 bases between. This CDR3 region has 13 residues. The germline CDR1 and CDR2 sequences are LGHNT and FRNRAP. Here the CDR3 DNA reads TGTGCTAGTGGTTTGGATCGTAGGGAGACCCAGTACTTC. Translation: CASGLDRRETQYF.

At least ten counts were recorded for this clonotype. The V gene is TRBV29-1, the J gene TRBJ1-2; D might be TRBD1 (6 bases). The length of the CDR3 is 15 residues. Germline CDR1 SQVTM, CDR2 ANQGSEA. V lost 5 bases and J 7 bases, leaving 23 bases between the germline ends. The CDR3 DNA is TGCAGCGTTACATCCCCGGACAGCCGTCTACTTGGCTACACCTTC. It codes for CSVTSPDSRLLGYTF.

The rearrangement uses TRBV6-1 and TRBJ1-2; weak D call: TRBD1 (5 bases). The ends were cut back, 6 bases at V and 8 bases at J, with 13 bases in the middle. The CDR3 has 12 residues. Germline CDR1 MNHNS, CDR2 SASEGT. The CDR3 nucleotides are TGTGCCAGCAGGGCCTCATCAGGGGGCTACACCTTC. Its translation is CASRASSGGYTF.

The sample holds a few counts of this clonotype. V and J are TRBV5-5 and TRBJ2-3; D not certain. The CDR3 loop spans 15 amino acids. Germline V CDR1 and CDR2: SGHKS, YYEKEE (reference sequence). Trimming took 4 bases from V and 0 from J, leaving 12 bases between them. DNA of the CDR3: TGTGCCAGCAGCCCGAGACACCAAAGCACAGATACGCAGTATTTT. It translates to CASSPRHQSTDTQYF. Full variable domain (rest looked up from reference TRBV5-5 and TRBJ2-3): DAGVTQSPTHLIKTRGQQVTLRCSPISGHKSVSWYQQVLGQGPQFIFQYYEKEERGRGNFPDRFSARQFPNYSSELNVNALLLGDSALYLCASSPRHQSTDTQYFGPGTRLTVL.

This chain connects TRBV20-1 to TRBJ1-5; no firm D call. The CDR3 runs to 16 residues. V lost 0 bases and J 3 bases, leaving 15 bases between the germline ends. Germline CDR1 is DFQATT and CDR2 is SNEGSKA (reference sequence). CDR3 region: CSAREARSSPNQPQHF. The CDR3 DNA follows: TGCAGTGCTAGAGAGGCCAGGTCCTCACCCAATCAGCCCCAGCATTTT.

The sample holds a few counts of this clonotype. The DNA of the CDR3 is TGTGCCAGCAGCGTATCCGGAGGTACGGAAGCTTTCTTT. This sequence encodes CASSVSGGTEAFF. The rearrangement links TRBV7-2 to TRBJ1-1; D is unresolved. Germline values: CDR1 SGHTA, CDR2 FQGNSA. The CDR3 runs to 13 residues. Trimming left V 5 bases short and J 8 bases short, with 15 bases between.

There are a few counts of this clonotype. V and J are TRBV5-6 and TRBJ2-6; D remains unclear. CDR3 length: 15 amino acids. The ends were cut back, 2 bases at V and 5 bases at J, with 11 bases in the middle. CDR1 and CDR2 from the germline V gene are SGHDT and YYEEEE. For the CDR3, the DNA is TGTGCCAGCAGCTTACGGGCCCTCCGGGCCAACGTCCTGACTTTC. It yields the protein CASSLRALRANVLTF.

This clonotype was picked up many times. The chain recombines TRBV20-1 with TRBJ1-2; TRBD1 might be the D (5 bases). Trimming took 1 base from V and 13 from J, leaving 13 bases between them. The V gene's germline CDR1 is DFQATT and CDR2 SNEGSKA (reference sequence). There are 11 residues in the CDR3. The CDR3 reads CSARVQGAVTF. The CDR3 DNA reads as TGCAGTGCTAGAGTTCAGGGTGCGGTCACCTTC.

This clonotype was counted between two and nine times. The chain employs TRBV20-1 and TRBJ2-1, with D perhaps TRBD2 (5 bases). CDR1 and CDR2 (germline): DFQATT, SNEGSKA (reference sequence). CDR3 length equals 18 residues. V was shortened by 3 bases and J by 2 bases, with 23 bases between the two germline ends. Here the CDR3 DNA reads TGCAGTGCTAGCAGCCGGGAAGGACGGATCGACCCCTACAATGAGCAGTTCTTC. Amino acid sequence: CSASSREGRIDPYNEQFF.

The chain couples TRBV6-1 to TRBJ2-5, with no clear D. V shed 10 bases and J shed 1 base, with 13 bases lying between them. Germline V CDR1 and CDR2: MNHNS, SASEGT. The CDR3 has 13 residues. The CDR3 reads CATRPTSQETQYF. CDR3 bases: TGTGCCACGAGGCCGACATCCCAAGAGACCCAGTACTTC.

CDR3 sequence reads: CASSLREDRQAFF. The CDR3 nucleotides are TGTGCCAGCAGTTTAAGGGAGGACAGGCAAGCTTTCTTT. This rearrangement joins TRBV27 to TRBJ1-1, with 7 bases that match TRBD1. The CDR3 length is 13 residues. Per germline, CDR1 MNHEY and CDR2 SMNVEV (reference sequence). Trimming cost V 2 bases and J 9 bases; bases outside gene matches: 6.

This clonotype has only a few counts. V and J are TRBV29-1 and TRBJ2-4, with a weak D call TRBD2 (5 bases). CDR1 is SQVTM and CDR2 is ANQGSEA in the germline V gene. This CDR3 comprises 13 residues. Trimming took 3 bases from V and 1 from J, leaving 7 bases between them. CDR3 bases: TGCAGCGTTGAGGAGGTGGCCAAAAACATTCAGTACTTC. Residues: CSVEEVAKNIQYF.

This clonotype was detected ten times or more. V and J are TRBV28 and TRBJ1-1; unclear D gene. CDR1 and CDR2 from the germline V gene are MDHEN and SYDVKM. The V end was cut by 2 bases, the J end by 3 bases, with 10 bases between. The CDR3 loop spans 14 amino acids. The CDR3 reads CASSLGRGDTEAFF. In DNA form, the CDR3 reads TGTGCCAGCAGTTTAGGACGGGGAGACACTGAAGCTTTCTTT.

The rearrangement links TRBV7-9 to TRBJ2-5, with 11 bases that match TRBD2. V gave up 4 bases and J gave up 5 bases; unmatched junction bases: 6. CDR1 and CDR2 (germline): SEHNR, FQNEAQ (reference sequence). There are 15 residues in the CDR3. CDR3 sequence reads: CASSSGTSGGETQYF. The CDR3 coding sequence is TGTGCCAGCAGCTCCGGGACTAGCGGCGGCGAGACCCAGTACTTC.

The chain recombines TRBV5-1 with TRBJ1-1; possibly TRBD1 for D (6 bases). The CDR3 sequence is 14 residues long. Trimming cost V 4 bases and J 4 bases, with 14 bases left between them. The V gene's germline CDR1 is SGHRS and CDR2 YFSETQ. The CDR3 DNA sequence: TGCGCCAGCAGCGTACGGGGGCCTATCACTGAAGCTTTCTTT. Its translation: CASSVRGPITEAFF.

The chain uses TRBV15 and TRBJ1-2; the D is unclear. Germline V gives CDR1 LNHNV, CDR2 YYDKDF (reference sequence). With 0 bases removed from V and 4 bases from J, the gap between germline ends came to 9 bases. The CDR3 is 14 residues long. Written as DNA, the CDR3 is TGTGCCACCAGCAGAGAAGGCCTAGGCTATGGCTACACCTTC. Translation: CATSREGLGYGYTF.

The V call is TRBV4-1, the J call TRBJ2-7; perhaps TRBD1 as D (5 bases). This CDR3 has 16 amino acids. Germline lookup yields CDR1 MGHRA and CDR2 YSYEKL. The germline V and J ends were trimmed by 0 bases and 3 bases, with 15 bases remaining between them. The CDR3 region is CASSQDTTAMFYEQYF. The CDR3 DNA reads TGCGCCAGCAGCCAAGATACGACAGCGATGTTCTACGAGCAGTACTTC.

The gene calls are TRBV6-5 and TRBJ2-7, with D hard to call. In germline, CDR1 is MNHEY, CDR2 SVGAGI. The CDR3 spans 13 residues. V was shortened by 2 bases and J by 4 bases, with 9 bases between the two germline ends. The CDR3 region has the DNA TGTGCCAGCAGTTACATAGCCGGTTACGAGCAGTACTTC. Translated, it gives CASSYIAGYEQYF.

This clonotype was seen more than once but under ten times. The chain links TRBV27 to TRBJ2-2, with D perhaps TRBD2 (5 bases). V shed 8 bases and J shed 5 bases, with 15 bases lying between them. Germline lookup yields CDR1 MNHEY and CDR2 SMNVEV (reference sequence). The CDR3 is 14 residues long. The CDR3 protein is CASAREGGTGELFF. The CDR3 DNA reads as TGTGCCAGCGCGAGGGAAGGTGGGACCGGGGAGCTGTTTTTT.

This clonotype has a handful of counts. This chain joins TRBV5-1 and TRBJ2-3, with unresolved D. This CDR3 has 14 amino acids. V lost 1 base, J lost 6 bases, and 12 bases lay in between. Germline values: CDR1 SGHRS, CDR2 YFSETQ. CDR3 sequence reads: CASSLNRPEDTQYF. DNA of the CDR3: TGCGCCAGCAGCTTGAATAGGCCAGAGGATACGCAGTATTTT.

Only a few counts were recorded for this clonotype. The chain carries TRBV27 and TRBJ2-7, with D perhaps TRBD1 or TRBD2 (5 bases each). The germline V gene has CDR1 MNHEY and CDR2 SMNVEV (reference sequence). The CDR3 runs to 15 residues. V shed 3 bases and J shed 0 bases, with 12 bases lying between them. In DNA form, the CDR3 reads TGTGCCAGCAGTTTCACACCCGGGACCTCCTACGAGCAGTACTTC. This sequence encodes CASSFTPGTSYEQYF.

This clonotype was recorded at least ten times. The chain joins TRBV29-1 to TRBJ2-7; TRBD2 matches at 8 bases. The germline V gene has CDR1 SQVTM and CDR2 ANQGSEA. The CDR3 has 13 residues. The V gene end was trimmed by 1 base and the J gene end by 4 bases; junction bases not matched to a gene: 3. The CDR3 here is CSVEGLAKYEQYF. CDR3 DNA sequence: TGCAGCGTTGAAGGACTAGCGAAGTACGAGCAGTACTTC.

This clonotype was observed a handful of times. The chain links TRBV20-1 to TRBJ2-1, with 9 bases that match TRBD2. This CDR3 has 17 amino acids. Per the germline V gene, CDR1 is DFQATT and CDR2 is SNEGSKA (reference sequence). The V segment lost 1 base and the J segment 4 bases; nucleotides outside the gene matches: 11. CDR3 amino acids: CSARGTASSGTYNEQFF. The DNA for the CDR3 is TGCAGTGCTAGAGGCACAGCTTCTAGCGGGACATACAATGAGCAGTTCTTC.